This T cell receptor (beta chain) was retrieved from a study of PD-L1 blockade in urothelial cancer. Sequencing used immunoSEQ multiplex PCR; TCRdb keeps in-frame clones, though not all of them. The sample lists around 51,000 clones; 86% were seen once. This clone was recorded once. Looked up from germline, CDR1 is MGHRA and CDR2 is YSYEKL. This CDR3 is 15 amino acids long. Trimming at V came to 5 bases and at J to 1 base, leaving 6 bases not matched to a gene. The sample in question was PBMCs, obtained around atezolizumab (anti-PD-L1) treatment. J is TRBJ2-7 and V is TRBV4-1; 9 bases are shared with TRBD2. This TCR was recovered from a man in his sixties with urothelial cancer. Here the CDR3 reads CASSYQSGGSYEQYF. The CDR3 bases are TGCGCCAGCAGCTATCAGAGCGGGGGGTCCTACGAGCAGTACTTC.